Given below is one T cell receptor beta chain in context. V lost 1 base to trimming and J lost 7 bases, with 12 bases between them. This CDR3 comprises 15 residues. Germline lookup yields CDR1 SGHDT and CDR2 YYEEEE. These data come from a study of T cell responses to AZD1222 COVID-19 vaccine. Only in-frame clones appear in the TCRdb table, and some are missing; sequencing was by immunoSEQ multiplex PCR. The profile shows around 65,000 clones, 76% of them singletons. This TCR was sampled from an adult in good health. The genes are TRBV5-6 and TRBJ1-6; D not resolved. Sequencing was performed on peripheral blood, taken on day 0 of AZD1222 vaccination. This CDR3 reads CASSLFYDGNSPLHF. DNA of the CDR3: TGTGCCAGCAGCTTGTTCTATGACGGGAATTCACCCCTCCACTTT.